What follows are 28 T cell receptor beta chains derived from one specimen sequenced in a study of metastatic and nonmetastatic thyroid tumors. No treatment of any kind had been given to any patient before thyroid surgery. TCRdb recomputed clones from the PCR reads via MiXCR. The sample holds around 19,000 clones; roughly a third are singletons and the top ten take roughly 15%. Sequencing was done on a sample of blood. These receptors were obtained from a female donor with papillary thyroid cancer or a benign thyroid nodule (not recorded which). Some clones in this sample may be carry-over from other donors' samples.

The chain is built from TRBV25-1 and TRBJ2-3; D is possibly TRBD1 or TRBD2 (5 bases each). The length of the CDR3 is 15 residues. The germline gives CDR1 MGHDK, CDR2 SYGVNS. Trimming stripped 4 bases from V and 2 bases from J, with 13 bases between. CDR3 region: CASSAGRINTDTQYF. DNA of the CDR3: TGTGCCAGCAGTGCGGGACGGATAAACACAGATACGCAGTATTTT.

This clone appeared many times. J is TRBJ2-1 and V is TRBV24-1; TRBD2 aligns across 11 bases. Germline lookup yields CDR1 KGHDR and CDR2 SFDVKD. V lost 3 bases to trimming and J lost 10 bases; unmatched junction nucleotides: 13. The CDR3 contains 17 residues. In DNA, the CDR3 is TGTGCCACCAGTGATGCACTAGCGGGAGAAGGTTTCGGAGAGCAGTTCTTC. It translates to CATSDALAGEGFGEQFF.

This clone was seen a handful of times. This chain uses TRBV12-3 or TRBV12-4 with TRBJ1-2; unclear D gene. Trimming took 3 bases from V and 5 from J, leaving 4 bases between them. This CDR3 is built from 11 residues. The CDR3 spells CASSLGYGYTF. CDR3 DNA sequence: TGTGCCAGCAGTTTGGGATATGGCTACACCTTC.

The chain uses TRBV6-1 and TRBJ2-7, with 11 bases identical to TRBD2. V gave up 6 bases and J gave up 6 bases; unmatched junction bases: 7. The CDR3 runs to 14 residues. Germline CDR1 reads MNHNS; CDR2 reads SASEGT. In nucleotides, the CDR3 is TGTGCCAGCAGGAGCCTAGCGGGAGGATCCGAGCAGTACTTC. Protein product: CASRSLAGGSEQYF.

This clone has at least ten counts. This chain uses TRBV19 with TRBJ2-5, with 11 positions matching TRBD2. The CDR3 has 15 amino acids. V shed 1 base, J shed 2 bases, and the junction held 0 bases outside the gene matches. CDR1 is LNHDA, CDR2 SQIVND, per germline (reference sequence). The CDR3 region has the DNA TGTGCCAGTAGTATAGTAGCGGGGGGGCAAGAGACCCAGTACTTC. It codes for CASSIVAGGQETQYF.

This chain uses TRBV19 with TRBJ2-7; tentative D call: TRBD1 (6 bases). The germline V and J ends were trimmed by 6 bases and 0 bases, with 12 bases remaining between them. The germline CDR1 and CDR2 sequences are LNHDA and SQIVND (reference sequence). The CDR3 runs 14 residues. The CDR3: CASSRQESSYEQYF. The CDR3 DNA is TGTGCCAGTAGCAGACAGGAAAGCTCCTACGAGCAGTACTTC. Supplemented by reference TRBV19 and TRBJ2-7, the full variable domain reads DGGITQSPKYLFRKEGQNVTLSCEQNLNHDAMYWYRQDPGQGLRLIYYSQIVNDFQKGDIAEGYSVSREKKESFPLTVTSAQKNPTAFYLCASSRQESSYEQYFGPGTRLTVT.

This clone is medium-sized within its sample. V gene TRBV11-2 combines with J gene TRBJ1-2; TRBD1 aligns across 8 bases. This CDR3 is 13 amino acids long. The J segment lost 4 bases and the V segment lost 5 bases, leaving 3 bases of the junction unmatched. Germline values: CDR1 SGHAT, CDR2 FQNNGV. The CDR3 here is CASSPGGPYGYTF. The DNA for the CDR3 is TGTGCCAGCAGCCCAGGGGGCCCCTATGGCTACACCTTC.

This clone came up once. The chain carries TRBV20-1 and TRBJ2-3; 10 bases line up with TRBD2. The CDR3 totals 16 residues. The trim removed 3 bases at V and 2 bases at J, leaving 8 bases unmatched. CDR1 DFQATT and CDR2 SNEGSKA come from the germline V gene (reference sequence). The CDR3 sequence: CSARELAGQYTDTQYF. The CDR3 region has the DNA TGCAGTGCTAGGGAACTAGCGGGACAATACACAGATACGCAGTATTTT.

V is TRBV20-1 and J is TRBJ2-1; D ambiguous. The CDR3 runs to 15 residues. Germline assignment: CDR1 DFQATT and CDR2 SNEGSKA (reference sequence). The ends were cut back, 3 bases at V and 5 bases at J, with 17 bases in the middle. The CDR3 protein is CSASAGAELNNEQFF. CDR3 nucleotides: TGCAGTGCTAGCGCCGGCGCGGAATTAAACAATGAGCAGTTCTTC.

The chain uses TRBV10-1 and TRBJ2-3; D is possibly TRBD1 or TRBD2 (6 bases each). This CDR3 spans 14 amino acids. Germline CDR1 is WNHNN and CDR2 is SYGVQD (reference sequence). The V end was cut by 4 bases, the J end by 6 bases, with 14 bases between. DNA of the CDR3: TGCGCCAGCAGTGCAAGGGGGGCCGCGGATACGCAGTATTTT. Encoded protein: CASSARGAADTQYF.

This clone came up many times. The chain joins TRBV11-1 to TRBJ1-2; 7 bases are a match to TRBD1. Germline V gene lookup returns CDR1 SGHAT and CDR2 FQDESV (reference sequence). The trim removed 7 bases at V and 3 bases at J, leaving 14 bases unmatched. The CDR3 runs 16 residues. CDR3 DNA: TGTGCCAGCACCAGGGGGATGGGTCAGGGAGACTATGGCTACACCTTC. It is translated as CASTRGMGQGDYGYTF. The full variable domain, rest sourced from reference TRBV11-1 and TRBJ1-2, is EAEVAQSPRYKITEKSQAVAFWCDPISGHATLYWYRQILGQGPELLVQFQDESVVDDSQLPKDRFSAERLKGVDSTLKIQPAELGDSAMYLCASTRGMGQGDYGYTFGSGTRLTVV.

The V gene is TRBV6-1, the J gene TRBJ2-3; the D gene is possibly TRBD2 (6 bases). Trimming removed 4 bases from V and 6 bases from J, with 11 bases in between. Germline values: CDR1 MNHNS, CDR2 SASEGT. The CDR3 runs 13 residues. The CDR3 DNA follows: TGTGCCAGCAGTGTTACTAGCCCGGATACGCAGTATTTT. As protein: CASSVTSPDTQYF.

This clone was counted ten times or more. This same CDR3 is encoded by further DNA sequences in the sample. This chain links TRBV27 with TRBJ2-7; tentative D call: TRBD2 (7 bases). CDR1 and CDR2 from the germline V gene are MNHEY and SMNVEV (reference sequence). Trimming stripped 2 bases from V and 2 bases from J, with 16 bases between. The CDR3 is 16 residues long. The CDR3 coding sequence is TGTGCCAGCAGTTTAGGGGGGGCATTAACAGCCTACGAGCAGTACTTC. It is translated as CASSLGGALTAYEQYF.

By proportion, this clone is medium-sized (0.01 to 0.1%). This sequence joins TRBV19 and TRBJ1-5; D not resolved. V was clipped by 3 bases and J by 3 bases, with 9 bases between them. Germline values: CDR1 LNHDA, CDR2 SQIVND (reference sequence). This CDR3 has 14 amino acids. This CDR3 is CASSILEFNQPQHF. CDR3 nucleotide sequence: TGTGCCAGTAGTATTCTGGAGTTCAATCAGCCCCAGCATTTT.

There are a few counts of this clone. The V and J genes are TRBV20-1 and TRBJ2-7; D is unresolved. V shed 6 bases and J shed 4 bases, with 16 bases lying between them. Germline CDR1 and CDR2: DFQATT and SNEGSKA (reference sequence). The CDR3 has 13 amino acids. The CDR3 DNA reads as TGCAGTGCCCCGTTAATTGCCGGATACGAGCAGTACTTC. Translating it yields CSAPLIAGYEQYF.

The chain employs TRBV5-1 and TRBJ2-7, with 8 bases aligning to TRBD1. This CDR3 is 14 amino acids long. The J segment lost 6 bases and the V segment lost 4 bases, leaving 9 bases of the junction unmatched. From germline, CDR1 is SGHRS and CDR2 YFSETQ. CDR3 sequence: CASSVTGGSLEQYF. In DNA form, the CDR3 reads TGCGCCAGCAGCGTAACAGGGGGATCCCTCGAGCAGTACTTC.

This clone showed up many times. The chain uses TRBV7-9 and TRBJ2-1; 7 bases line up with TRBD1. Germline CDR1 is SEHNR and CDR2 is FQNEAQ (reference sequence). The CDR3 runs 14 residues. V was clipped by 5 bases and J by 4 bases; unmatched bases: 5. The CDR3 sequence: CASSRDSLYNEQFF. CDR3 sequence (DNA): TGTGCCAGCAGCCGGGACAGCCTATACAATGAGCAGTTCTTC.

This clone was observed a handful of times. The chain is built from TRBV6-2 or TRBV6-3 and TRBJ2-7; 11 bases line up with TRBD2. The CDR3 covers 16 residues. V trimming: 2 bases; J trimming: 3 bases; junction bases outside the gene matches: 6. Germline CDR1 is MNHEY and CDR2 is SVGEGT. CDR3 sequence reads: CASSYQYSGRGYEQYF. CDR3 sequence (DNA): TGTGCCAGCAGTTACCAATATAGCGGGAGGGGCTACGAGCAGTACTTC.

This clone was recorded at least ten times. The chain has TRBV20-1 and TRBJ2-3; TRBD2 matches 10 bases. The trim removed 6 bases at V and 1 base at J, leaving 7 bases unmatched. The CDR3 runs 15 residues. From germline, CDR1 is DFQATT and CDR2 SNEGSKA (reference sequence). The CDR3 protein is CSASGTSDRTDTQYF. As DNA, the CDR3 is TGCAGTGCGTCCGGGACTAGCGACCGCACAGATACGCAGTATTTT.

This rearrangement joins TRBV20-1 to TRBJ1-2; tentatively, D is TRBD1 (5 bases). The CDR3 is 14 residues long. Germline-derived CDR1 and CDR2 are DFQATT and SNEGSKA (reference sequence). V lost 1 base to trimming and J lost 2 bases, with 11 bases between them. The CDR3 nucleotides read TGCAGTGCTAGAGCTGAGGGGCGCAACTATGGCTACACCTTC. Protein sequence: CSARAEGRNYGYTF.

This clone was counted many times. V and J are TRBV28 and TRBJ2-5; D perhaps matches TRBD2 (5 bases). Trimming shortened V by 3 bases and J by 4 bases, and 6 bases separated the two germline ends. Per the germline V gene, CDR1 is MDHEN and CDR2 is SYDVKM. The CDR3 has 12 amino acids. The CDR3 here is CASSLRVETQYF. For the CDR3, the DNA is TGTGCCAGCAGTTTGAGGGTAGAGACCCAGTACTTC. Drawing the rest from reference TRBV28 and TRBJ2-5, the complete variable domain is DVKVTQSSRYLVKRTGEKVFLECVQDMDHENMFWYRQDPGLGLRLIYFSYDVKMKEKGDIPEGYSVSREKKERFSLILESASTNQTSMYLCASSLRVETQYFGPGTRLLVL.

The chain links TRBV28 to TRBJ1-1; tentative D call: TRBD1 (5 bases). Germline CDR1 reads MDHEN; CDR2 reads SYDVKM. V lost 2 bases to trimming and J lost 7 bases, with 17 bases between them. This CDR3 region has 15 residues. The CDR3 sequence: CASSLRMRGSDEAFF. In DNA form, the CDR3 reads TGTGCCAGCAGTTTAAGGATGCGGGGCAGCGATGAAGCTTTCTTT.

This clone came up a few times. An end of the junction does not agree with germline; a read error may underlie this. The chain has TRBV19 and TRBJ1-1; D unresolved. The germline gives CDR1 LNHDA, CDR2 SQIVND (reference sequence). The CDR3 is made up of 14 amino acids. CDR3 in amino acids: CASRIKNAHTESFF. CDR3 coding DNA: TGTGCCAGTAGAATAAAGAACGCCCACACTGAATCTTTCTTT.

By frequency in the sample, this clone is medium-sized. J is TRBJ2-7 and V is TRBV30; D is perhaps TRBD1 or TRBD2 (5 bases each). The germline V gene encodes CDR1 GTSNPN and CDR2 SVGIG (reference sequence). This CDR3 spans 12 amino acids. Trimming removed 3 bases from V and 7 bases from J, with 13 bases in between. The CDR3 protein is CAWSRDHQEQYF. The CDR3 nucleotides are TGTGCCTGGAGCAGGGACCACCAGGAGCAGTACTTC.

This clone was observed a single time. The CDR3, as DNA: TGTGCCAGCTCACCAAGTCGAGATTCCTATGGCTACACCTTC. Translated, it gives CASSPSRDSYGYTF. This sequence joins TRBV18 and TRBJ1-2; D remains ambiguous. Germline CDR1 and CDR2: KGHSH and LQKENI. V lost 2 bases and J 4 bases, leaving 11 bases between the germline ends. The CDR3 has 14 amino acids.

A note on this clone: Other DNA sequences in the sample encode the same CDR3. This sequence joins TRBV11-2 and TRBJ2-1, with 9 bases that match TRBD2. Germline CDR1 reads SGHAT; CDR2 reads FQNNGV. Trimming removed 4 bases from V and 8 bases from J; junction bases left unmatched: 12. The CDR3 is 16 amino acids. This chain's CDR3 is CASSSGGVSGGYEQFF. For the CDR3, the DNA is TGTGCCAGCAGCTCGGGTGGGGTTAGCGGGGGCTATGAGCAGTTCTTC.

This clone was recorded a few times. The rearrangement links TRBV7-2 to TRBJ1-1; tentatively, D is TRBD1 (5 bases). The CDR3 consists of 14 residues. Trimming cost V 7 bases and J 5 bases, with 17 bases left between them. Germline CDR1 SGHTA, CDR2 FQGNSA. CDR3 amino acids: CASTADGASTEAFF. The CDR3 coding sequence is TGTGCCAGCACCGCAGACGGGGCGAGTACTGAAGCTTTCTTT.

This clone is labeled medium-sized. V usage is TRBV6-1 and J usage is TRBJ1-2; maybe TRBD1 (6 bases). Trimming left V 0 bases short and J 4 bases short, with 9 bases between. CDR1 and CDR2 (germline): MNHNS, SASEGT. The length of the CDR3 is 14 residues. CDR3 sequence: CASSEAGGVYGYTF. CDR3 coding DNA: TGTGCCAGCAGTGAAGCTGGGGGCGTCTATGGCTACACCTTC.